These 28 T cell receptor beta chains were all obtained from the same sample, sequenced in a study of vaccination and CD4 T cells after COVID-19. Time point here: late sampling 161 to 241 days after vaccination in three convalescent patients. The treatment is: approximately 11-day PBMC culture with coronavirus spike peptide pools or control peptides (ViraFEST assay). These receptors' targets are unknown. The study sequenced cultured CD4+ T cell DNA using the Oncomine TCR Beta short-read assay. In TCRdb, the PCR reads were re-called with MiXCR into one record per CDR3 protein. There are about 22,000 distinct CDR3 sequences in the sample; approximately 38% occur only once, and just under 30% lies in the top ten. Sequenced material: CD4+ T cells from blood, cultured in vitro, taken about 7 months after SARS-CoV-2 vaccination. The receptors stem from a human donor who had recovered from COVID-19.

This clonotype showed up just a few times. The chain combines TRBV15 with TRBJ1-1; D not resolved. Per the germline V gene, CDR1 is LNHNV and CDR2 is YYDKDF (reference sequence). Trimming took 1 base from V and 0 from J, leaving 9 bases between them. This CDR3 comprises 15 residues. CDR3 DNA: TGTGCCACCAGCAGAGCGGCCAGTTTGAACACTGAAGCTTTCTTT. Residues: CATSRAASLNTEAFF.

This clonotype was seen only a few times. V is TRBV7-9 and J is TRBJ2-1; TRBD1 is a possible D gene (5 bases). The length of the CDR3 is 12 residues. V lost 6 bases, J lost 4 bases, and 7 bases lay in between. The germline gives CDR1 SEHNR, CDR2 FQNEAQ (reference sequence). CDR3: CASSGAYNEQFF. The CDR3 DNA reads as TGTGCCAGCAGTGGGGCTTACAATGAGCAGTTCTTC.

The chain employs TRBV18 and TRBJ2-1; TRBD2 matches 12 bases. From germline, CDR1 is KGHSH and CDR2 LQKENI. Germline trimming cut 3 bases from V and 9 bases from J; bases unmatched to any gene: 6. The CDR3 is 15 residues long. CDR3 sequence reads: CASSPPSGGAGEQFF. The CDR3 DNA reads TGTGCCAGCTCACCCCCTAGCGGGGGGGCCGGTGAGCAGTTCTTC.

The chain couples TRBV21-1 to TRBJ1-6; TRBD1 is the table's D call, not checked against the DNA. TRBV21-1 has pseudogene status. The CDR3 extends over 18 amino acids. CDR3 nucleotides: TGTGCCAGCAGCAAAACCCCCGGGACAGGGTCCTATAATTCACCCCTCCACTTT. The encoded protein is CASSKTPGTGSYNSPLHF.

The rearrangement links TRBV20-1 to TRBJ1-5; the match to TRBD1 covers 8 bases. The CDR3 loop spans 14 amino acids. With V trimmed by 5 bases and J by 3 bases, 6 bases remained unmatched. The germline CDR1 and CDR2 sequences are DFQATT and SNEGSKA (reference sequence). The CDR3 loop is CSAAGQGFNQPQHF. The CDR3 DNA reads TGCAGTGCTGCTGGACAGGGATTCAATCAGCCCCAGCATTTT.

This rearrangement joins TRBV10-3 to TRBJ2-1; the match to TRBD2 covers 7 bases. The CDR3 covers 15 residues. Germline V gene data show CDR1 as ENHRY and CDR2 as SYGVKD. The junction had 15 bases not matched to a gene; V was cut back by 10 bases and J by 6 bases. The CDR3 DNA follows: TGTGCCAGCACCCCTGGACTAGTATCGGTCAATGAGCAGTTCTTC. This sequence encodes CASTPGLVSVNEQFF.

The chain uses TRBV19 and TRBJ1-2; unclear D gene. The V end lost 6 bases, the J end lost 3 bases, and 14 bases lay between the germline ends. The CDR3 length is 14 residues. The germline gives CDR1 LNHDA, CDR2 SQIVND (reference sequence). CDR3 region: CASRIRGSDYGYTF. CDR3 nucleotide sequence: TGTGCCAGTAGAATTCGAGGGAGTGACTATGGCTACACCTTC.

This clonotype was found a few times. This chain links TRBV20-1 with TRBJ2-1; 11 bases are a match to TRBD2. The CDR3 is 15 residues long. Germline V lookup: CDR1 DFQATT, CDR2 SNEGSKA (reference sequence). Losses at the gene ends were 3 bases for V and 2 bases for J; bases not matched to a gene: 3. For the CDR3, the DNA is TGCAGTGCTAGGGCACTAGCGGGAGCCTACAATGAGCAGTTCTTC. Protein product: CSARALAGAYNEQFF.

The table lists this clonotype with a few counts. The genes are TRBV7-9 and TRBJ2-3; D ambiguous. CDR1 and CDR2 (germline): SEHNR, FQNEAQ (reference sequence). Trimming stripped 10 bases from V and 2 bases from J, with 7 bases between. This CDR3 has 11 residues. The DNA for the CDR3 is TGTGCCACCCAACTCACAGATACGCAGTATTTT. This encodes CATQLTDTQYF.

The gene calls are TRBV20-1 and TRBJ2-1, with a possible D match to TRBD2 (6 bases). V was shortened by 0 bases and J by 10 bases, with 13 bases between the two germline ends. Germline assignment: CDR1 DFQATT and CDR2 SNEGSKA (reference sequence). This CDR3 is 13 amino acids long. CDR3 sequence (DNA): TGCAGTGCTAGAGATAGACTAGTCCGCGAGCAGTTCTTC. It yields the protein CSARDRLVREQFF.

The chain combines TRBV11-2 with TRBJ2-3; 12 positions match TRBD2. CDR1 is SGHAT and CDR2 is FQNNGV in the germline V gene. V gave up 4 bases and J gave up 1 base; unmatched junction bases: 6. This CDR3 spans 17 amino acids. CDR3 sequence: CASSSLPSGGGTDTQYF. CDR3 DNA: TGTGCCAGCAGCTCCCTCCCTAGCGGGGGGGGCACAGATACGCAGTATTTT.

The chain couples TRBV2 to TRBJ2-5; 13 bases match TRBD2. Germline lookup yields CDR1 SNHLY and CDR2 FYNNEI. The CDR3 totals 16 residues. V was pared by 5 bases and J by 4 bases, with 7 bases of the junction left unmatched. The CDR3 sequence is CASSTGTSGEGETQYF. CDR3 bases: TGTGCCAGCAGTACCGGGACTAGCGGGGAGGGAGAGACCCAGTACTTC.

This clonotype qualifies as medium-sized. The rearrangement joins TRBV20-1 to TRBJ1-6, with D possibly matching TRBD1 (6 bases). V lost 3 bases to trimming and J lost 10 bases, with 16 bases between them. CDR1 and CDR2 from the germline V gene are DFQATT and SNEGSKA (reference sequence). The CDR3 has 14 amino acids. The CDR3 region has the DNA TGCAGTGCTAGGGACACGCGGGGGCAGTCACCCCTCCACTTT. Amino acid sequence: CSARDTRGQSPLHF.

CDR3 sequence: CSAPTLGLVGGEFF. The CDR3 bases are TGCAGTGCCCCCACCTTGGGACTAGTTGGAGGCGAGTTCTTC. The gene calls are TRBV20-1 and TRBJ2-1, with 8 bases that match TRBD2. The CDR3 extends over 14 amino acids. Germline V gives CDR1 DFQATT, CDR2 SNEGSKA (reference sequence). J was trimmed by 14 bases and V by 6 bases; bases with no gene match: 18.

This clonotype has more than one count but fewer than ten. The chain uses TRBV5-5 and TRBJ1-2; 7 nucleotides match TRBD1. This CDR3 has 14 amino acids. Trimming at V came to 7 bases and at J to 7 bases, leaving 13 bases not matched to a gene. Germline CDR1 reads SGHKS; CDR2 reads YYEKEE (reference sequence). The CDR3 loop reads CASSRWDSRGGYTF. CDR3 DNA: TGTGCCAGCTCCCGTTGGGACAGTCGGGGTGGCTACACCTTC.

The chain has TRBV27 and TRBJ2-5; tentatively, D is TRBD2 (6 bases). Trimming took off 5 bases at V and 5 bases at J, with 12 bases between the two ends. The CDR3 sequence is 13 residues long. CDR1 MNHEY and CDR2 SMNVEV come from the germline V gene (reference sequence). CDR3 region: CASSVRGRETQYF. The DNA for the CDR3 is TGTGCCAGCAGTGTTCGGGGGAGGGAGACCCAGTACTTC.

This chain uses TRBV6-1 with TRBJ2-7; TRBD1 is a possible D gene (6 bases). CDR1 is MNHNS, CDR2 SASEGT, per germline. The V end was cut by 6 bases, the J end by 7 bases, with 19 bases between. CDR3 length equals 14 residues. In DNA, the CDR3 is TGTGCCAGCAGCGCCCTTCACAGGGTGAGAGAGCAGTACTTC. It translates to CASSALHRVREQYF.

The CDR3 loop is CASSQSGVRNQPQHF. The DNA of the CDR3 is TGCGCCAGCAGCCAATCAGGGGTTCGGAATCAGCCCCAGCATTTT. V usage is TRBV4-1 and J usage is TRBJ1-5; TRBD1 might be the D (6 bases). V was trimmed by 2 bases and J by 4 bases, leaving 12 bases between them. This CDR3 is built from 15 residues. CDR1 MGHRA and CDR2 YSYEKL come from the germline V gene.

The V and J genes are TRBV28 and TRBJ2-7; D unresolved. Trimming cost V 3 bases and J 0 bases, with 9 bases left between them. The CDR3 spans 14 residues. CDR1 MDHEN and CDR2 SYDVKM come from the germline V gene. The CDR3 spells CASSFASSSYEQYF. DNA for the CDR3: TGTGCCAGCAGTTTTGCATCCAGCTCCTACGAGCAGTACTTC.

CDR3 DNA sequence: TGTGCCAGCAGCGCGACAGGGGAAGGTGGCGAGCAGTACTTC. Amino acids: CASSATGEGGEQYF. The chain combines TRBV7-3 with TRBJ2-7; the match to TRBD1 covers 8 bases. Trimming removed 5 bases from V and 6 bases from J; junction bases left unmatched: 9. The CDR3 sequence is 14 residues long. Germline V gene sequence: CDR1 SGHTA, CDR2 FQGTGA.

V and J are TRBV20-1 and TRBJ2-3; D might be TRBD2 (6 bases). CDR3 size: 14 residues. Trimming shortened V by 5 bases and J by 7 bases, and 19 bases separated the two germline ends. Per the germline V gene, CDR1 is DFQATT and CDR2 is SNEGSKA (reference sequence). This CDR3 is CSADPTSGGHTQYF. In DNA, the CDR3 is TGCAGTGCTGACCCCACCTCCGGGGGACATACGCAGTATTTT.

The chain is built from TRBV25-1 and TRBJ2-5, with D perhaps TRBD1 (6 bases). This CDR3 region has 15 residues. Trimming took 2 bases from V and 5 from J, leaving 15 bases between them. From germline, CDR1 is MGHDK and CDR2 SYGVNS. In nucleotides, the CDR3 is TGTGCCAGCAGTGAAGAAGGGGGATCTTGGGAGACCCAGTACTTC. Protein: CASSEEGGSWETQYF.

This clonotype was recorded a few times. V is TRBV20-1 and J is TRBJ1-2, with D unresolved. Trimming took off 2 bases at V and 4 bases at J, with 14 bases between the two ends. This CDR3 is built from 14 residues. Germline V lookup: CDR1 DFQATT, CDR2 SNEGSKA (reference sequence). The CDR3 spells CSARRPESFYGYTF. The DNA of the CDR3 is TGCAGTGCTAGACGTCCGGAGAGCTTCTATGGCTACACCTTC.

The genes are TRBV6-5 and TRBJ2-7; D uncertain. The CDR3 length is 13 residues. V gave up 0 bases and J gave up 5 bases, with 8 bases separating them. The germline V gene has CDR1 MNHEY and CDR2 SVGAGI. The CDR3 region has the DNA TGTGCCAGCAGTTACTCGGGGAACAACGAGCAGTACTTC. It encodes CASSYSGNNEQYF.

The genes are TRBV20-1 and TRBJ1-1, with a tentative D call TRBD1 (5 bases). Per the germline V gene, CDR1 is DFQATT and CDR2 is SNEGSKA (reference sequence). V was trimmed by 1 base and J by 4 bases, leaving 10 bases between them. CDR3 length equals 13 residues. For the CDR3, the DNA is TGCAGTGCTAGAGTCGGGGGGGGCACTGAAGCTTTCTTT. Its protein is CSARVGGGTEAFF.

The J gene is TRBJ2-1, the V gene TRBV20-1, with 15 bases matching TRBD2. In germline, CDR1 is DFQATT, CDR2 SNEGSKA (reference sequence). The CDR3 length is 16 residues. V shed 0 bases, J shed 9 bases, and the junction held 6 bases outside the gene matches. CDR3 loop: CSARDPGLAGGPEQFF. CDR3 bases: TGCAGTGCTAGAGATCCAGGACTAGCGGGGGGGCCTGAGCAGTTCTTC.

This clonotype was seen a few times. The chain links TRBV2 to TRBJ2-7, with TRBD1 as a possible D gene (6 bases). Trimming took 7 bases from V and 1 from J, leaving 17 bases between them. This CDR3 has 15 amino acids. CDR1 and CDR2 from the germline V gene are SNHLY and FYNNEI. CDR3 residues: CASTLAGTLSYEQYF. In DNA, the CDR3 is TGTGCCAGCACCCTTGCCGGGACATTATCCTACGAGCAGTACTTC.

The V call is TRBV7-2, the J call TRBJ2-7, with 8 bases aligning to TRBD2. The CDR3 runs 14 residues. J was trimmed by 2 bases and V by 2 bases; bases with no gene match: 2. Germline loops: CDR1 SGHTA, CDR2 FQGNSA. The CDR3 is CASSLIAGPYEQYF. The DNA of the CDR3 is TGTGCCAGCAGCTTAATAGCGGGACCCTACGAGCAGTACTTC.